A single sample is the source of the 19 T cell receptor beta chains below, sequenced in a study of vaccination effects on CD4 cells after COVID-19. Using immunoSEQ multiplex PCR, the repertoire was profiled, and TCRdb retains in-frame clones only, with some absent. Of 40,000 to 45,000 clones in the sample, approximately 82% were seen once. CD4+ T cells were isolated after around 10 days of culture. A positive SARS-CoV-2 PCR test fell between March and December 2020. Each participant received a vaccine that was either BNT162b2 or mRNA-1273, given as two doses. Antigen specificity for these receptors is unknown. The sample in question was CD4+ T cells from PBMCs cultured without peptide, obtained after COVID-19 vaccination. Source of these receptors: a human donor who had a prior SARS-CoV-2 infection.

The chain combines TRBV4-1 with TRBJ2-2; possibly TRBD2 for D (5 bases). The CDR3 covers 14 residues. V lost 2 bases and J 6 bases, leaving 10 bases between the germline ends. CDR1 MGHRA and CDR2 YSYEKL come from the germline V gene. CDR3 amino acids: CASSQRLAPGELFF. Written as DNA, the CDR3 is TGCGCCAGCAGCCAACGATTAGCGCCCGGGGAGCTGTTTTTT.

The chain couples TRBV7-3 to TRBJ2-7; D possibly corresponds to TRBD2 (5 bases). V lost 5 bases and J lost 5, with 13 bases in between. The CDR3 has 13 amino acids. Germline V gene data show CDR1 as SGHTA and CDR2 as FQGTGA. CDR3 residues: CASSPRSGDEQYF. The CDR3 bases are TGTGCCAGCAGCCCTCGCTCCGGGGACGAGCAGTACTTC.

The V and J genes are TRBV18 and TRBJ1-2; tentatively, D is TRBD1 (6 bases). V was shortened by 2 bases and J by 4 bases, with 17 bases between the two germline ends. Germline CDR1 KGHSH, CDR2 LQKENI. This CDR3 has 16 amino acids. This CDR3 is CASSPGTGLEGYGYTF. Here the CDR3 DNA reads TGTGCCAGCTCACCAGGCACAGGGCTGGAGGGCTATGGCTACACCTTC.

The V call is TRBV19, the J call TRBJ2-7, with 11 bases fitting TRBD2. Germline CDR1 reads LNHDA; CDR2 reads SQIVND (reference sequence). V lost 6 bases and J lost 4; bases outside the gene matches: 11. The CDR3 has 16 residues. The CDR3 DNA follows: TGTGCCAGTAGAGGGCTGTCTAGCGGGAGGAATTACGAGCAGTACTTC. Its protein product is CASRGLSSGRNYEQYF.

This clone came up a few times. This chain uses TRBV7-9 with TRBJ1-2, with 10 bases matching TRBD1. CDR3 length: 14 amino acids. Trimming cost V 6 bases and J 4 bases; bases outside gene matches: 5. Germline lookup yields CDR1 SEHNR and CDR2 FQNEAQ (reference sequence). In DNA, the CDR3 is TGTGCCAGCAGTGACAGGGGGCGTAGCTATGGCTACACCTTC. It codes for CASSDRGRSYGYTF.

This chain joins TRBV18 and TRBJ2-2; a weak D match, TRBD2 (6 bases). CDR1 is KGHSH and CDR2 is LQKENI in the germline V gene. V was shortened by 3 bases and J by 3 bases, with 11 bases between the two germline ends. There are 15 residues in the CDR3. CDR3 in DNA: TGTGCCAGCTCACCGACTAGTATCGACACCGGGGAGCTGTTTTTT. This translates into CASSPTSIDTGELFF.

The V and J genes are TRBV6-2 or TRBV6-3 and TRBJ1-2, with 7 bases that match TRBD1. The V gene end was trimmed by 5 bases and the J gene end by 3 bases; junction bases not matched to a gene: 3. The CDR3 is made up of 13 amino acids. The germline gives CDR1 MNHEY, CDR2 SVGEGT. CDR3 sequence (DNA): TGTGCCAGCAGTCCCGGACAGGACTATGGCTACACCTTC. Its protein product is CASSPGQDYGYTF.

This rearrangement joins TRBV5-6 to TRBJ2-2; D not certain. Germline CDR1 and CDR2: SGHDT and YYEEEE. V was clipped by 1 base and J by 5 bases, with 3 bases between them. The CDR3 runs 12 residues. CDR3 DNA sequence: TGTGCCAGCAGCTTGCTGACCGGGGAGCTGTTTTTT. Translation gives CASSLLTGELFF. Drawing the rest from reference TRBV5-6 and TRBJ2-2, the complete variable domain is DAGVTQSPTHLIKTRGQQVTLRCSPKSGHDTVSWYQQALGQGPQFIFQYYEEEERQRGNFPDRFSGHQFPNYSSELNVNALLLGDSALYLCASSLLTGELFFGEGSRLTVL.

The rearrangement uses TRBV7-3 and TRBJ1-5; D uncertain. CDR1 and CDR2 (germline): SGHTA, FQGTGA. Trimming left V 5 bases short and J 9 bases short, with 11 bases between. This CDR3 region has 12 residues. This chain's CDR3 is CASSPNERPQHF. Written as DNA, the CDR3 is TGTGCCAGCAGCCCCAACGAACGGCCCCAGCATTTT.

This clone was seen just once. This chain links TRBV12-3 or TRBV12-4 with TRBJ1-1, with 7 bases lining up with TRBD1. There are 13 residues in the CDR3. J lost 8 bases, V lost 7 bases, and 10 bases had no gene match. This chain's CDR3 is CASTRTGVAEAFF. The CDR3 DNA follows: TGTGCCAGCACCCGAACAGGGGTGGCCGAAGCTTTCTTT.

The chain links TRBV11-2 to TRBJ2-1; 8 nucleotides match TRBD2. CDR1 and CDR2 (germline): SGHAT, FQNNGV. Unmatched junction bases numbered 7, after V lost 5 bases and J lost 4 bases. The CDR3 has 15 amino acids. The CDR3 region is CASSRIAGSYNEQFF. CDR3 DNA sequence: TGTGCCAGCAGCCGAATAGCGGGGTCTTACAATGAGCAGTTCTTC.

The CDR3 nucleotides read TGTGCCAGCAGTTATCTGGCTCAGAATCAGCCCCAGCATTTT. Amino acid sequence: CASSYLAQNQPQHF. The J gene is TRBJ1-5, the V gene TRBV6-2 or TRBV6-3; D is undetermined. Germline V gene data show CDR1 as MNHEY and CDR2 as SVGEGT. V dropped 3 bases and J dropped 4 bases, with 10 bases sitting between them. The length of the CDR3 is 14 residues.

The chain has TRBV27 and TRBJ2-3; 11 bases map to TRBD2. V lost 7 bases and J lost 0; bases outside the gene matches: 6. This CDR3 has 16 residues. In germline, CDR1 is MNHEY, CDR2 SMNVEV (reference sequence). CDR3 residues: CASTRLAGRSTDTQYF. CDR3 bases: TGTGCCAGCACTAGACTAGCGGGGAGAAGCACAGATACGCAGTATTTT.

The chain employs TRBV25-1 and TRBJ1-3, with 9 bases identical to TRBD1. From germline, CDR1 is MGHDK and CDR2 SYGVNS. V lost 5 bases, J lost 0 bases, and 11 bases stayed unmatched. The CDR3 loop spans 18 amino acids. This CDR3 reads CASSPGQGPSSSGNTIYF. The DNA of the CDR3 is TGTGCCAGCAGTCCGGGACAGGGCCCGTCGAGCTCTGGAAACACCATATATTTT. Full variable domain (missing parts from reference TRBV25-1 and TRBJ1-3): EADIYQTPRYLVIGTGKKITLECSQTMGHDKMYWYQQDPGMELHLIHYSYGVNSTEKGDLSSESTVSRIRTEHFPLTLESARPSHTSQYLCASSPGQGPSSSGNTIYFGEGSWLTVV.

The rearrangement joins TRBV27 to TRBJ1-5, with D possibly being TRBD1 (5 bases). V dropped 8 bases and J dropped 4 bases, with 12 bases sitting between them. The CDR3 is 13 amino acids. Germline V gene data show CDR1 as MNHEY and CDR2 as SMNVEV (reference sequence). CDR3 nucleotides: TGTGCCAGCTGGGGGAGTGAGAATCAGCCCCAGCATTTT. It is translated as CASWGSENQPQHF.

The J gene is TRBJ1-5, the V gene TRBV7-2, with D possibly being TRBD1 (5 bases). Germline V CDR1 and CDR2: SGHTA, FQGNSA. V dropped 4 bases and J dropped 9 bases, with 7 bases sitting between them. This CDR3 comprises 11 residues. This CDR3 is CASSSGGPQHF. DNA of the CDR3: TGTGCCAGCAGCTCGGGGGGGCCCCAGCATTTT.

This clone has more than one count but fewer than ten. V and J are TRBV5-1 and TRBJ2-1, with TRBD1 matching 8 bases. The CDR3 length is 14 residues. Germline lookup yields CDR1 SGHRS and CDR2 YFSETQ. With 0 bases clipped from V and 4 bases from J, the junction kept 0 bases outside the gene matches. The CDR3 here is CASSLGDRYNEQFF. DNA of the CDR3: TGCGCCAGCAGCTTGGGGGACAGGTACAATGAGCAGTTCTTC.

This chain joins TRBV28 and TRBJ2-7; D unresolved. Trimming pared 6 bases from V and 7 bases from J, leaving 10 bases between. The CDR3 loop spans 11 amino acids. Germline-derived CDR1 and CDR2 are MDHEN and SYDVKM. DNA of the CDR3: TGTGCCAGCAGGGACCAATGGGAGCAGTACTTC. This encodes CASRDQWEQYF.

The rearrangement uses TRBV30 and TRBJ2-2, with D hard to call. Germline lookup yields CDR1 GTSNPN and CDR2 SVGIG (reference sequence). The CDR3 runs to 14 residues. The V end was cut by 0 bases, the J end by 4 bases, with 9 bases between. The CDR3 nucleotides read TGTGCCTGGAGTGTCCACGGTAGCACCGGGGAGCTGTTTTTT. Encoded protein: CAWSVHGSTGELFF.